Each of the 6 T cell receptor beta chains below was sequenced from the same sample in a study of cytomegalovirus exposure and HLA in healthy donors. The PCR had 60 Vbeta and 13 Jbeta primers. The method was immunoSEQ multiplex PCR; TCRdb's version includes in-frame clones alone and lacks a portion of them. Seen here are around 170,000 clones, approximately 78% observed once, and the top ten hold less than 0.85%. The sample taken for sequencing was PBMCs. These receptors all stem from a woman younger than 30 in good health and CMV-seronegative.

V is TRBV30 and J is TRBJ2-4, with TRBD2 matching 9 bases. Germline CDR1 GTSNPN, CDR2 SVGIG (reference sequence). V was pared by 5 bases and J by 9 bases, with 5 bases of the junction left unmatched. The CDR3 covers 12 residues. The CDR3 sequence is CAWPAGGGIQYF. The CDR3 nucleotides read TGTGCCTGGCCAGCGGGGGGCGGCATTCAGTACTTC.

The V and J genes are TRBV6-5 and TRBJ2-7, with TRBD2 matching over 11 bases. The germline V gene has CDR1 MNHEY and CDR2 SVGAGI. CDR3 length equals 14 residues. V lost 6 bases and J lost 5; bases outside the gene matches: 6. In nucleotides, the CDR3 is TGTGCCAGCAGGGTAGCGGGAGGGCCCCACGAGCAGTACTTC. Residues: CASRVAGGPHEQYF.

This chain joins TRBV2 and TRBJ1-5; D unclear. V lost 4 bases and J 5 bases, leaving 9 bases between the germline ends. CDR3 length equals 13 residues. Germline lookup yields CDR1 SNHLY and CDR2 FYNNEI. The CDR3 is CASSAGRYQPQHF. The DNA for the CDR3 is TGTGCCAGCAGTGCCGGGAGATATCAGCCCCAGCATTTT.

Remarks on this clone: The final CDR3 position lacks the conserved phenylalanine or tryptophan, pointing to a likely read error. This chain joins TRBV6-1 and TRBJ1-6, with 7 nucleotides matching TRBD1. This CDR3 is built from 13 residues. Germline trimming cut 6 bases from V and 8 bases from J; bases unmatched to any gene: 4. Germline loops: CDR1 MNHNS, CDR2 SASEGT. CDR3 protein: CASRQTGHSPLHL. In nucleotides, the CDR3 is TGTGCCAGCAGACAGACAGGGCATTCACCCCTCCACCTT.

The chain carries TRBV7-8 and TRBJ2-7; the D gene is possibly TRBD1 (6 bases). Per the germline V gene, CDR1 is SGHVS and CDR2 is FQNEAQ. Trimming removed 4 bases at V and 2 bases at J, with 12 bases between. This CDR3 has 14 amino acids. The CDR3 protein is CASSSPDSPYEQYF. The CDR3 region has the DNA TGTGCCAGCAGCTCCCCGGACAGTCCCTACGAGCAGTACTTC.

Note on this clone: Other nucleotide sequences in the sample specify the same CDR3. The chain couples TRBV6-5 to TRBJ2-7, with D unclear. V lost 4 bases to trimming and J lost 4 bases, with 5 bases between them. The CDR3 runs to 11 residues. Per germline, CDR1 MNHEY and CDR2 SVGAGI. CDR3 coding DNA: TGTGCCAGCAGTTCCAGATACGAGCAGTACTTC. Protein product: CASSSRYEQYF.